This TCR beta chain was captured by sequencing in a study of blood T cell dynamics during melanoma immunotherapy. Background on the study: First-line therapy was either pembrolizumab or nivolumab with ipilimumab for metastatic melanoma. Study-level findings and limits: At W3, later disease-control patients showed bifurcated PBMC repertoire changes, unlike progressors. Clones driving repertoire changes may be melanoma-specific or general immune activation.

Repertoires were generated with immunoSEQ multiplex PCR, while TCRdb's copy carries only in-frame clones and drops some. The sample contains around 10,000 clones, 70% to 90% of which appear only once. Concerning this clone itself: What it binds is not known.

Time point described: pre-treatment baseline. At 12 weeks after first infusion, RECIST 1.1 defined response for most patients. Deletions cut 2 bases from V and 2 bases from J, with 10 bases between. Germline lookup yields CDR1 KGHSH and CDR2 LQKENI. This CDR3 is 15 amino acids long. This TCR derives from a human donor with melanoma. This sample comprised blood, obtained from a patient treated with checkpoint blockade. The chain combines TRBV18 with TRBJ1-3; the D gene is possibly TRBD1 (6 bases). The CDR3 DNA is TGTGCCAGCTCACCATTGGGGGCAACTGGAAACACCATATATTTT. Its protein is CASSPLGATGNTIYF.